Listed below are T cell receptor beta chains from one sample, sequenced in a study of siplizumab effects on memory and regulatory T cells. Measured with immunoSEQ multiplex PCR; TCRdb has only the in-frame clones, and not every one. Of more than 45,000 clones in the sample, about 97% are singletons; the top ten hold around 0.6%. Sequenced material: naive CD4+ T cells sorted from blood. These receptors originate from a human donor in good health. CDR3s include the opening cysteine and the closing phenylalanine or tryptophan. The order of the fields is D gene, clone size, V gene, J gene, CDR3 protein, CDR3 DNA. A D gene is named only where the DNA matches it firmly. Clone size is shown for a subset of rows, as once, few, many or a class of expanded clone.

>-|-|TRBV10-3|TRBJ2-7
CAISGLDISYEQYF
TGTGCCATCAGTGGATTGGACATTTCCTACGAGCAGTACTTC
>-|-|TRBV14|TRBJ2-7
CASSQDLGREQYF
TGTGCCAGCAGCCAAGATCTTGGGCGGGAGCAGTACTTC
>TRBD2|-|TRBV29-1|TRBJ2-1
CSSGGVKSYNEQFF
TGCAGCTCCGGGGGGGTGAAGTCCTACAATGAGCAGTTCTTC
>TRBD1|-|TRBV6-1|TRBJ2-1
CASRGQGVGNEQFF
TGTGCCAGCCGAGGACAGGGGGTTGGAAATGAGCAGTTCTTC
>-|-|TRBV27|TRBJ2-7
CASSSFKQSYEQYF
TGTGCCAGCAGTTCATTCAAGCAATCCTACGAGCAGTACTTC
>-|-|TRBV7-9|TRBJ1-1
CASSLVPPKTGNTEAFF
TGTGCCAGCAGCTTAGTCCCCCCCAAAACAGGGAACACTGAAGCTTTCTTT
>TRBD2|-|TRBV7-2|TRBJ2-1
CASSGGGGTIIDEQFF
TGTGCCAGCAGCGGCGGGGGAGGGACTATCATTGATGAGCAGTTCTTC
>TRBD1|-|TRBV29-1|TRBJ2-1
CSVGDSRRNEQFF
TGCAGCGTTGGGGACAGCCGTCGCAATGAGCAGTTCTTC
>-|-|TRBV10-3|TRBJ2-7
CAISEPGLTSYEQYF
TGTGCCATCAGTGAGCCGGGACTTACCTCCTACGAGCAGTACTTC
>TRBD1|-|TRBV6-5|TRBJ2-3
CASRLDRGTDTQYF
TGTGCCAGCAGACTTGACAGGGGAACAGATACGCAGTATTTT
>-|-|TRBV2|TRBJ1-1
CASRDFDGLGTEAFF
TGTGCCAGCAGGGACTTTGATGGACTTGGGACTGAAGCTTTCTTT
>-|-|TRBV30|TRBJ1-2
CAWSVRALSGYTF
TGTGCCTGGAGTGTACGGGCCCTCTCCGGCTACACCTTC
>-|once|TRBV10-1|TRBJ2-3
CASSEGARDTQYF
TGCGCCAGCAGTGAGGGGGCCAGGGATACGCAGTATTTT
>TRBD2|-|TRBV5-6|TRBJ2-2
CASSLVGSGGTGELFF
TGTGCCAGCAGCTTAGTAGGGAGCGGGGGGACCGGGGAGCTGTTTTTT
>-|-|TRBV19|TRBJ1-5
CASSIVGQNYQPQHF
TGTGCCAGTAGTATAGTTGGGCAGAACTATCAGCCCCAGCATTTT
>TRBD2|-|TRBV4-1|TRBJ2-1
CASSQGLPGLAGYNEQFF
TGCGCCAGCAGCCAAGGACTACCGGGACTAGCGGGGTACAATGAGCAGTTCTTC
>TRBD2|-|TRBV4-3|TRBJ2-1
CASSQDIPGLWREARDEQFF
TGCGCCAGCAGCCAAGATATCCCAGGGTTGTGGCGGGAGGCCCGTGACGAGCAGTTCTTC
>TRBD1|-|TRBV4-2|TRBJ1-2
CASSSTPTGVYGYTF
TGTGCCAGCAGCTCGACGCCTACAGGGGTCTATGGCTACACCTTC
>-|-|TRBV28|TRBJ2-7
CASRGWQSYEQYF
TGTGCCAGCAGGGGTTGGCAATCCTACGAGCAGTACTTC
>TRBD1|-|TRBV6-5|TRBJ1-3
CASSYSTGSAGNTIYF
TGTGCCAGCAGTTACTCGACAGGGAGCGCTGGAAACACCATATATTTT
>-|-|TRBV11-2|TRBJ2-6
CASSYTGSGANVLTF
TGTGCCAGCAGCTACACAGGATCTGGGGCCAACGTCCTGACTTTC
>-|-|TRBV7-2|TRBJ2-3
CASSLGGPDTQYF
TGTGCCAGCAGCTTAGGTGGTCCCGATACGCAGTATTTT
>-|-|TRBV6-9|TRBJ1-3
CASSPTGSSGNTIYF
TGTGCCAGCAGCCCTACAGGGAGCTCTGGAAACACCATATATTTT
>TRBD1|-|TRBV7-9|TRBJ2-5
CASSYRGETQYF
TGTGCCAGCAGCTACAGGGGAGAGACCCAGTACTTC
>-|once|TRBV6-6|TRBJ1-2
CASSRRDYGYTF
TGTGCCAGCAGTCGCAGGGACTATGGCTACACCTTC
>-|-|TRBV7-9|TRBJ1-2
CASSLRGLDYGYTF
TGTGCCAGCAGCTTAAGGGGGTTGGACTATGGCTACACCTTC
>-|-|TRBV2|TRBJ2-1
CASSELVGNERFF
TGTGCCAGCAGTGAACTAGTCGGCAATGAGCGGTTCTTC
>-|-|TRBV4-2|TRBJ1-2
CASSQAYQGSGYTF
TGTGCCAGCAGCCAAGCTTACCAGGGAAGTGGCTACACCTTC
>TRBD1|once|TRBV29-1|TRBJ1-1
CSTKDRGRTEAFF
TGCAGCACAAAGGACAGGGGGCGAACTGAAGCTTTCTTT
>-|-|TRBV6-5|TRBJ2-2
CASSLNTNTGELFF
TGTGCCAGCAGTTTGAACACGAACACCGGGGAGCTGTTTTTT
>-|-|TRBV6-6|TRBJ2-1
CASSYSGAEQFF
TGTGCCAGCAGTTACTCCGGGGCCGAGCAGTTCTTC
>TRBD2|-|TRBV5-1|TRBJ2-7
CASSLGGAGGFYEQYF
TGCGCCAGCAGCTTGGGGGGAGCGGGAGGCTTTTACGAGCAGTACTTC